This entry is about one TCR beta chain. Across fewer than 25 US areas, participants ranged in age from 18 to 89 years. Two negative PCRs, clearance, or symptom resolution were required of recovered Cohort 3 donors. As handled by the study authors: The authors estimated nucleated cell counts from reference gene primer amplification. Only in-frame clones appear in the TCRdb table, and some are missing; sequencing was by immunoSEQ multiplex PCR. Clone size and V and J calls were adopted from that table, with D and trimming inferred from the DNA. Seen here are 300,000 or so clones, under 95% observed once, and the top ten hold 2.6%. The source of the sample is a study of blood T cell repertoires in COVID-19. CDR3 length: 15 residues. The germline gives CDR1 LNHDA, CDR2 SQIVND (reference sequence). J lost 5 bases, V lost 5 bases, and 11 bases had no gene match.

The V gene is TRBV19, the J gene TRBJ1-2, with 7 bases that match TRBD1. The sequenced material came from PBMCs or T cells enriched from blood (not recorded which). This TCR was sampled from a man between 60 and 75 years old who had recovered from COVID-19. In nucleotides, the CDR3 is TGTGCCAGTAGTGGGCGAGGGGGCTTGGGGTATGGCTACACCTTC. It specifies CASSGRGGLGYGYTF.